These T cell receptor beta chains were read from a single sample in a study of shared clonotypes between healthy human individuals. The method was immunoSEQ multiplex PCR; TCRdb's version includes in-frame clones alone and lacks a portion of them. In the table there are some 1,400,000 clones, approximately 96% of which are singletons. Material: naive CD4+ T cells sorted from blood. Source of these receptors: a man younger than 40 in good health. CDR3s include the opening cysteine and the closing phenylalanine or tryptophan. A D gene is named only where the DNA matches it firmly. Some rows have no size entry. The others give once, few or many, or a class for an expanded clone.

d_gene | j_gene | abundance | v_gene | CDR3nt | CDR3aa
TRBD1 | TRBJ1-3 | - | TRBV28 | TGTGCCAGCAGTTTAGCAGGGGGTGGAAACACCATATATTTT | CASSLAGGGNTIYF
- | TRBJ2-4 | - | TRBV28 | TGTGCCATCGGGGTGGCCAAAAACATTCAGTACTTC | CAIGVAKNIQYF
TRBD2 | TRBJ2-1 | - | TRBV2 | TGTGCCAGCAGGGCGCGGCGGGGGGACACCTACAATGAGCAGTTCTTC | CASRARRGDTYNEQFF
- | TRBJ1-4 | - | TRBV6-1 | TGTGCCAGCAGTGGGTTTGAAAAACTGTTTTTT | CASSGFEKLFF
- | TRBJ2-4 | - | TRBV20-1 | TGCAGTGCTAGACAGGGGAACATTCAGTACTTC | CSARQGNIQYF
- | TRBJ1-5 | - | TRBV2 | TGTGCCAGCGCCTACCCCCCCGGGCGGCCGGGGGGGCCCCAGCATTTT | CASAYPPGRPGGPQHF
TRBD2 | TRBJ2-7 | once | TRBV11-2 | TGTGCCAGCAGACCCACCGGGACTAGACCCTACGAGCAGTACTTC | CASRPTGTRPYEQYF
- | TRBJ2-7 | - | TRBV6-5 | TGTGCCAGCAGTTACAAGGACAGTAGATACGAGCAGTACTTC | CASSYKDSRYEQYF
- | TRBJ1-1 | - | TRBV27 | TGTGCCAGCAGTTTTTGGGCAGGCCATAACACTGAAGCTTTCTTT | CASSFWAGHNTEAFF
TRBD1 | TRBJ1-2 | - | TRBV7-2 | TGTGCCAGCAGCCCCGGGACAGGGAAGGGCTACACCTTC | CASSPGTGKGYTF
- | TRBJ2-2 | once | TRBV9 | TGTGCCAGCACCGGGGTAGCGGAGCCTACCAGGGAGCTGTTTTTT | CASTGVAEPTRELFF
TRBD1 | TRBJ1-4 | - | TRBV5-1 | TGCGCCAGCAGCTTACTAACAGGGGCGGGGAATGAAAAACTGTTTTTT | CASSLLTGAGNEKLFF
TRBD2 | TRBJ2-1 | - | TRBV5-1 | TGCGCCAGCAGCACGAGAGGACTAGCGGGAGTTATAGACAATGAGCAGTTCTTC | CASSTRGLAGVIDNEQFF
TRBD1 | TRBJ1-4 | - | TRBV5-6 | TGTGCCAGCAGCCACGGACAGGTGACAACTAATGAAAAACTGTTTTTT | CASSHGQVTTNEKLFF
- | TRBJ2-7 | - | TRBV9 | TGTGCCAGCAGCGTAGAGGTAGGGGGGGACGGGCAGTACTTC | CASSVEVGGDGQYF
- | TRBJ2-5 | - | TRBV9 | TGTGCCAGCAGCGGGACGGTTGAGCAAGAGACCCAGTACTTC | CASSGTVEQETQYF
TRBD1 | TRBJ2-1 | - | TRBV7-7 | TGTGCTAAACCGGACAGGGAAAGTGACAATGAGCAGTTCTTC | CAKPDRESDNEQFF
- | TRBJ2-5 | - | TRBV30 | TGTGCCTGGGGGGGAGGGACCCAGTACTTC | CAWGGGTQYF
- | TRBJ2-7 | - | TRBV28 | TGTGCCAGCGCAACCGGGACTCCAACCTACGAGCAGTACTTC | CASATGTPTYEQYF
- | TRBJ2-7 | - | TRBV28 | TGTGCCAGCAGTGGATGGGACCGATCCTACGAGCAGTACTTC | CASSGWDRSYEQYF
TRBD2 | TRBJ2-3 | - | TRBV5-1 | TGCGCCAGCAGCGGGACTAGCGGAGGGGCGGATACGCAGTATTTT | CASSGTSGGADTQYF
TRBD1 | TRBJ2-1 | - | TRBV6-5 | TGTGCCAGCAGTGTTCCGGGACAGGGTAACAATGAGCAGTTCTTC | CASSVPGQGNNEQFF
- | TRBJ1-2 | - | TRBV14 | TGTGCCAGCAGCCACCTGCTGGGCGGCAACTATGGCTACACCTTC | CASSHLLGGNYGYTF
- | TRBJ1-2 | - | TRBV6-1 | TGTGCCAGCAGGATGAGGGATAACTATGGCTACACCTTC | CASRMRDNYGYTF
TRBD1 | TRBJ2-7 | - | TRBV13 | TGTGCCAGCAGCTTAGACCCCGGGACAGGGCCCAACGAGCAGTACTTC | CASSLDPGTGPNEQYF
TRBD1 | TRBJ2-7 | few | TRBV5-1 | TGCGCCAGCAGCGGCGGACAGGGCTACGAGCAGTACTTC | CASSGGQGYEQYF
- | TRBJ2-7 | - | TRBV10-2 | TGCGCCAGCAGTGAGAGGGCAGGGGCCTACGAGCAGTACTTC | CASSERAGAYEQYF
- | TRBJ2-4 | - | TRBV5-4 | TGTGCCAGCAGTAAGGGACGGATTGAATGGTACTTC | CASSKGRIEWYF
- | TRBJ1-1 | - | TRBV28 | TGTGCCAGCAGCGGCCAAGGGGTTACGAACACTGAAGCTTTCTTT | CASSGQGVTNTEAFF
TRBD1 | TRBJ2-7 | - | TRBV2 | TGTGCCAGCACCCGACAGGGGGCGGGCGAGCAGTACTTC | CASTRQGAGEQYF
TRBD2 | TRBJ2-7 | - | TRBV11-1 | TGTGCCAGCAGCTGGGAGGGCTCCTACGAGCAGTACTTC | CASSWEGSYEQYF
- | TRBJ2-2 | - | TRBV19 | TGTGCCAGTAGTCTAGGACCGAAACGGACGAACACCGGGGAGCTGTTTTTT | CASSLGPKRTNTGELFF
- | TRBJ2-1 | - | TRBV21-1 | TGTGCCAGCAGCAATTACAGGGGGCTTTATTACAATGAGCAGTTCTTC | CASSNYRGLYYNEQFF
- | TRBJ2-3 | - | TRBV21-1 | TGTGCCAGCAGAAATGGAGGCAGTATAGCAGATACGCAGTATTTT | CASRNGGSIADTQYF
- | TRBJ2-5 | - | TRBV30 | TGTGCCTGGAGTGTACAGGAGACCCAGTACTTC | CAWSVQETQYF
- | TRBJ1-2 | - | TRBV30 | TGTGCCTGGAGTCCTCGGGGGTACTATGGCTACACCTTC | CAWSPRGYYGYTF
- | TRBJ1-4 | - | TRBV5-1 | TGCGCCAGCAGCTTGGTGGCCGCGACTAATGAAAAACTGTTTTTT | CASSLVAATNEKLFF
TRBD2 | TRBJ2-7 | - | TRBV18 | TGTGCCAGCTCACCGGGACTAGCGGGGTCCTACGAGCAGTACTTC | CASSPGLAGSYEQYF
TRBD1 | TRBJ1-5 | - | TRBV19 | TGTGCCAGTACCGTGGACAGGGGGAGTCAGCCCCAGCATTTT | CASTVDRGSQPQHF
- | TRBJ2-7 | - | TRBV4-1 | TGCGCCAGCAGCCGAGACGAACCCAGCGGCTCCTACGAGCAGTACTTC | CASSRDEPSGSYEQYF
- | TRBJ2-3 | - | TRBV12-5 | TGTGCTAGTGGGATAGGAGGGGCCACAGATACGCAGTATTTT | CASGIGGATDTQYF
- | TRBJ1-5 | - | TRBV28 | TGTGCCAGCAGTTTTCAAGGTCTCAGGGATCCCCAGAATCAGCCCCAGCATTTT | CASSFQGLRDPQNQPQHF
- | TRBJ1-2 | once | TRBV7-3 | TGTGCCAGCAGCTTAAAAGGAGCGGATGGCTACACCTTC | CASSLKGADGYTF
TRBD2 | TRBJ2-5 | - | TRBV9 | TGTGCCAGCACCCCTCGTACGGGAGGAGGTCAAGAGACCCAGTACTTC | CASTPRTGGGQETQYF
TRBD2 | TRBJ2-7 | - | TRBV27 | TGTGCCAGCAGTACTAGCGGGCAATCCTACGAGCAGTACTTC | CASSTSGQSYEQYF
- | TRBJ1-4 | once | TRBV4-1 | TGCGCCAGCAGCCCCCGGGAAACTAATGAAAAACTGTTTTTT | CASSPRETNEKLFF
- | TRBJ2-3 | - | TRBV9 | TGTGCCAGCAGCCCATATCGCACAGATACGCAGTATTTT | CASSPYRTDTQYF
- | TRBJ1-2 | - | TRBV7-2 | TGTGCCAGCAGCTTAGCGCAGGGGCGCATCAACCTTGGCTACACCTTC | CASSLAQGRINLGYTF
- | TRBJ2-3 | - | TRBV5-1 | TGCGCCAGCAGCGAGGGGAGGTCAGATACGCAGTATTTT | CASSEGRSDTQYF
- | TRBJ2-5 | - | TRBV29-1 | TGCAGCGCCCACGGAGTTGGAGAGACCCAGTACTTC | CSAHGVGETQYF
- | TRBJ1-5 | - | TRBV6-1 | TGTGCTGGGTCGCAGATTAGCAATCAGCCCCAGCATTTT | CAGSQISNQPQHF
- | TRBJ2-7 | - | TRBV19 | TGTGCCAGTAGCCGCTCGAGTACCAGGAGCTCCTACGAGCAGTACTTC | CASSRSSTRSSYEQYF
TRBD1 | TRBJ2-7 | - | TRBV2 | TGTGCCAGCAGGCTCAACAGACAGGGCTACGAGCAGTACTTC | CASRLNRQGYEQYF
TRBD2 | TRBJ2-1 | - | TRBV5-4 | TGTGCCAGCAGCTTTAGGCCTAGCGGGGACAATGAGCAGTTCTTC | CASSFRPSGDNEQFF
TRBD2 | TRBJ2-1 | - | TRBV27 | TGTGCCAGCAGTTCGCGGGGGTCTTACTACAATGAGCAGTTCTTC | CASSSRGSYYNEQFF
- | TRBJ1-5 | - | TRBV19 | TGTGCCAGTAGCCCAATAGGGGGGCCTTATCAGCCCCAGCATTTT | CASSPIGGPYQPQHF
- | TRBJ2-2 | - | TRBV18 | TGTGCCAGCTCACCGCAGGGTAAAACCGGGGAGCTGTTTTTT | CASSPQGKTGELFF